A single sample is the source of the 12 T cell receptor beta chains below, sequenced in a study of spatial heterogeneity in lung cancer (dated by TCRdb to about 2019). Libraries were made using 5' RACE. TCRdb lists the instrument as NextSeq 500. TCRdb handled the public reads itself, with Q25 trimming in fastp and clone calling in MiXCR, and kept productive beta chains. For every CDR3 protein sequence, its rows merge into one entry that carries the most common genes and DNA. A total of roughly 91,000 distinct CDR3 sequences appear in this sample, 15% to 20% of them only once. The ten largest make up around 6.6% of the sample. Taken with the paper, the label for time point translates to: sample taken at primary tumor resection. Whole RNA extracted from tumor and nontumor lung tissue, or from cryopreserved PBMC samples, was used for TCR sequencing without cell sorting. The material was PBMCs, obtained at surgery. The receptor set was obtained from a male donor with early-stage non-small cell lung cancer.

J is TRBJ1-6 and V is TRBV7-2; possible D gene TRBD1, 5 bases. V dropped 4 bases and J dropped 7 bases, with 11 bases sitting between them. Germline CDR1 and CDR2: SGHTA and FQGNSA. CDR3 length: 14 amino acids. The CDR3 coding sequence is TGTGCCAGCAGCTCTCCCGGGACCAATTCACCCCTCCACTTT. It yields the protein CASSSPGTNSPLHF.

This clonotype was picked up a small number of times. The chain is built from TRBV28 and TRBJ2-2, with D unclear. The CDR3 consists of 15 residues. Germline lookup yields CDR1 MDHEN and CDR2 SYDVKM. Trimming left V 3 bases short and J 4 bases short, with 12 bases between. The CDR3 nucleotides are TGTGCCAGCAGTTTTTCAGGTCTGGGCACCGGGGAGCTGTTTTTT. This codes for CASSFSGLGTGELFF.

The V call is TRBV4-1, the J call TRBJ2-1, with a possible D match to TRBD2 (6 bases). The CDR3 runs 15 residues. Germline V gene data show CDR1 as MGHRA and CDR2 as YSYEKL. Between the trimmed V and J ends, which lost 1 base and 8 bases, there was a span of 15 bases. CDR3 bases: TGCGCCAGCAGCCAAGTCGGGACTTCACTGTATGAGCAGTTCTTC. Translating gives CASSQVGTSLYEQFF.

Only a few counts were recorded for this clonotype. The chain joins TRBV29-1 to TRBJ2-2; 8 bases map to TRBD2. Per germline, CDR1 SQVTM and CDR2 ANQGSEA. The J segment lost 1 base and the V segment lost 7 bases, leaving 5 bases of the junction unmatched. The CDR3 is made up of 14 amino acids. CDR3 loop: CSANSGVNTGELFF. DNA for the CDR3: TGCAGCGCCAATAGCGGGGTGAACACCGGGGAGCTGTTTTTT.

This clonotype was picked up many times. The chain recombines TRBV7-6 with TRBJ1-3; D is perhaps TRBD1 (6 bases). The CDR3 is 17 amino acids. V lost 0 bases, J lost 0 bases, and 12 bases lay in between. Per germline, CDR1 SGHVS and CDR2 FNYEAQ. The CDR3 DNA sequence: TGTGCCAGCAGCTTAGCGAAGGGACAACGCTCTGGAAACACCATATATTTT. It is translated as CASSLAKGQRSGNTIYF.

This clonotype was found a few times. This rearrangement joins TRBV7-9 to TRBJ2-2; D may be TRBD1 (5 bases). Trimming stripped 1 base from V and 1 base from J, with 7 bases between. There are 15 residues in the CDR3. Germline lookup yields CDR1 SEHNR and CDR2 FQNEAQ (reference sequence). CDR3 residues: CASSLDGQNTGELFF. The CDR3 DNA sequence: TGTGCCAGCAGCTTAGACGGACAGAACACCGGGGAGCTGTTTTTT.

Many counts were recorded for this clonotype. This chain joins TRBV29-1 and TRBJ2-1; maybe TRBD1 (6 bases). Germline V gives CDR1 SQVTM, CDR2 ANQGSEA. CDR3 length: 12 residues. The V end was cut by 5 bases, the J end by 8 bases, with 13 bases between. The CDR3 bases are TGCAGCGTTCGGCCTGGGGGCGATGAGCAGTTCTTC. Residues: CSVRPGGDEQFF.

The sample holds a few counts of this clonotype. The rearrangement joins TRBV4-3 to TRBJ2-1; TRBD2 might be the D (6 bases). This CDR3 is built from 16 residues. Between the trimmed V and J ends, which lost 4 bases and 1 base, there was a span of 14 bases. Germline V gene lookup returns CDR1 LGHNA and CDR2 YSLEER. CDR3 protein: CASSREESGSYNEQFF. For the CDR3, the DNA is TGCGCCAGCAGCCGAGAAGAGAGCGGGTCCTACAATGAGCAGTTCTTC.

This clonotype has a handful of counts. The rearrangement links TRBV4-1 to TRBJ1-2; D call uncertain. Looked up from germline, CDR1 is MGHRA and CDR2 is YSYEKL. CDR3 size: 14 residues. V lost 4 bases and J 1 base, leaving 10 bases between the germline ends. The CDR3 DNA follows: TGCGCCAGCAGCCCGGACGGTAATAACTATGGCTACACCTTC. This gives the protein CASSPDGNNYGYTF.

The chain is built from TRBV6-5 and TRBJ2-2, with D perhaps TRBD2 (5 bases). The CDR3 extends over 17 amino acids. CDR1 and CDR2 (germline): MNHEY, SVGAGI. V was clipped by 2 bases and J by 1 base, with 14 bases between them. The CDR3: CASSYKPGRGNTGELFF. CDR3 bases: TGTGCCAGCAGTTACAAACCTGGACGGGGGAACACCGGGGAGCTGTTTTTT.

The chain combines TRBV20-1 with TRBJ1-5, with a weak D call TRBD1 (6 bases). Trimming cost V 0 bases and J 6 bases, with 9 bases left between them. CDR1 DFQATT and CDR2 SNEGSKA come from the germline V gene (reference sequence). The CDR3 is 13 amino acids. CDR3 residues: CSARDPRGQPQHF. The CDR3 nucleotides are TGCAGTGCTAGAGATCCCAGGGGTCAGCCCCAGCATTTT.

This clonotype showed up many times. The chain recombines TRBV6-5 with TRBJ2-4; TRBD2 agrees at 8 bases. This CDR3 is 16 amino acids long. Germline V CDR1 and CDR2: MNHEY, SVGAGI. With 0 bases clipped from V and 3 bases from J, the junction kept 4 bases outside the gene matches. The CDR3: CASSYSSAGGKNIQYF. The DNA of the CDR3 is TGTGCCAGCAGTTACTCATCGGCGGGAGGCAAAAACATTCAGTACTTC.